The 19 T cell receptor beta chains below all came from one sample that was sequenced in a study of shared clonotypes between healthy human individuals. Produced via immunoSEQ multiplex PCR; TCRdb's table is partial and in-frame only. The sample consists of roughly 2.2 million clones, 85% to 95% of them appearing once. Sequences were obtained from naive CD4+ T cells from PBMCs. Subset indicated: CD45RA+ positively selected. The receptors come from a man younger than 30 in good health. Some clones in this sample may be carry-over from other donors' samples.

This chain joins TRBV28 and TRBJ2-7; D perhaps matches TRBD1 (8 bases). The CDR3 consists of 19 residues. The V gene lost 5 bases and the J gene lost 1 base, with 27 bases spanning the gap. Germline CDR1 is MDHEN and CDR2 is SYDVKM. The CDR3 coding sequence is TGTGCCAGCAGTCTCCGGCCGGGGCGGGGGACAGGACTATCCTACGAGCAGTACTTC. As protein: CASSLRPGRGTGLSYEQYF.

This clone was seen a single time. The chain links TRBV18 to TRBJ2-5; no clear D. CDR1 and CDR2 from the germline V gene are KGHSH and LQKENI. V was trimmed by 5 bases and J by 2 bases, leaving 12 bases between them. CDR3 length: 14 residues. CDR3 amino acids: CASSASGLQETQYF. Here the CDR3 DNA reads TGTGCCAGCTCAGCCAGTGGGTTACAAGAGACCCAGTACTTC. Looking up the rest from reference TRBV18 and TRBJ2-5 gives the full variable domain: NAGVMQNPRHLVRRRGQEARLRCSPMKGHSHVYWYRQLPEEGLKFMVYLQKENIIDESGMPKERFSAEFPKEGPSILRIQQVVRGDSAAYFCASSASGLQETQYFGPGTRLLVL.

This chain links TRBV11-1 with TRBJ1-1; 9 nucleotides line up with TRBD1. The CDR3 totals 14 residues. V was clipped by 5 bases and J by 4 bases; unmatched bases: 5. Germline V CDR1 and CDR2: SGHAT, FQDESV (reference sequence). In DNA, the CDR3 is TGTGCCAGCAGCAGAGACAGGGGGTTCACTGAAGCTTTCTTT. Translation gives CASSRDRGFTEAFF.

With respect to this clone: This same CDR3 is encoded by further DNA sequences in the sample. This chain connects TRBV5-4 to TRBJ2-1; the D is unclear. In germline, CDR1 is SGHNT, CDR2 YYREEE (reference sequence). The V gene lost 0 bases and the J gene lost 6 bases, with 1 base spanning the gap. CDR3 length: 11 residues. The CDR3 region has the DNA TGTGCCAGCAGCTTGGCCAATGAGCAGTTCTTC. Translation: CASSLANEQFF.

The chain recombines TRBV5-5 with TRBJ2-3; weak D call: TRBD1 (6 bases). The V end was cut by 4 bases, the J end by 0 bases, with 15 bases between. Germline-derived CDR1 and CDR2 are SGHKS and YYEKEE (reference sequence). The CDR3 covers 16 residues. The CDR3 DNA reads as TGTGCCAGCAGCCTCACCGCAGGGGAAAGCACAGATACGCAGTATTTT. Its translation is CASSLTAGESTDTQYF.

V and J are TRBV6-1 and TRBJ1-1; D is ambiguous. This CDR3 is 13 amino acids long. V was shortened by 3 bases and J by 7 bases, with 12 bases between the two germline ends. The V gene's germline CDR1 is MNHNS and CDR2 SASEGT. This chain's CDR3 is CASSEVFILEAFF. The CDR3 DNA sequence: TGTGCCAGCAGTGAGGTCTTTATACTTGAAGCTTTCTTT.

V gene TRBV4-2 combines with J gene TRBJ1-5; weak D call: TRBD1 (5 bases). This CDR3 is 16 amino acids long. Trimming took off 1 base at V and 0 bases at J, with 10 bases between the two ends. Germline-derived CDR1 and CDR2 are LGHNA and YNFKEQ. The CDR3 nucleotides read TGTGCCAGCAGCCAAGTGGCAGGGAATAGCAATCAGCCCCAGCATTTT. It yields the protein CASSQVAGNSNQPQHF.

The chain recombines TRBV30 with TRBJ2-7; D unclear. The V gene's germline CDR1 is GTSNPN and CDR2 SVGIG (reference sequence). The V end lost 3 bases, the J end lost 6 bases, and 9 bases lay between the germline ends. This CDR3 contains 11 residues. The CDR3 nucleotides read TGTGCCTGGAGCACGGGCGGCGAGCAGTACTTC. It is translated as CAWSTGGEQYF.

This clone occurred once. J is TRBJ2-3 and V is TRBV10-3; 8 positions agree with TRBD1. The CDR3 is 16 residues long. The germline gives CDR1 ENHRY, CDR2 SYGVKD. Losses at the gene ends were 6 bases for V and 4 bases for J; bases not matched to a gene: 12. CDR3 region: CAISPDRGPGPDTQYF. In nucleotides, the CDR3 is TGTGCCATCAGCCCCGACAGGGGACCAGGTCCAGATACGCAGTATTTT.

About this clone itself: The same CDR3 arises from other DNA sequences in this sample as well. CDR3 bases: TGTGCCAGCAGTTACGCGGGAGCCGAGACCCAGTACTTC. Its protein is CASSYAGAETQYF. V and J are TRBV6-5 and TRBJ2-5; 7 bases align to TRBD2. This CDR3 spans 13 amino acids. Germline assignment: CDR1 MNHEY and CDR2 SVGAGI. V shed 2 bases, J shed 5 bases, and the junction held 2 bases outside the gene matches.

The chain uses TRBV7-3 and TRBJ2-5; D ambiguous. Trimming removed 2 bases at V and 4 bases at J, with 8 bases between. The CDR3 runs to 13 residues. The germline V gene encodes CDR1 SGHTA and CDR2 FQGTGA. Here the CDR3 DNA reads TGTGCCAGCAGCTTATATCGTGGAGAGACCCAGTACTTC. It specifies CASSLYRGETQYF.

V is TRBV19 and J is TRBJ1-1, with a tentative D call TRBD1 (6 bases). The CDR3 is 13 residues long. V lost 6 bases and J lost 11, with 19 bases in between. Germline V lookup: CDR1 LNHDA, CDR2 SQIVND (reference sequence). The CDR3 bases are TGTGCCAGTAGCGATCACAGGGACTTGATTGCTTTCTTT. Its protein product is CASSDHRDLIAFF.

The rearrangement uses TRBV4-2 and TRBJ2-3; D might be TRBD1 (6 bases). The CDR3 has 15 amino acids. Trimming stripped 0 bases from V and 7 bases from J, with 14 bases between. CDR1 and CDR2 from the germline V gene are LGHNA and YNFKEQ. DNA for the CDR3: TGTGCCAGCAGCCAAGAATTACAGGGCAGAAATACGCAGTATTTT. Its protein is CASSQELQGRNTQYF.

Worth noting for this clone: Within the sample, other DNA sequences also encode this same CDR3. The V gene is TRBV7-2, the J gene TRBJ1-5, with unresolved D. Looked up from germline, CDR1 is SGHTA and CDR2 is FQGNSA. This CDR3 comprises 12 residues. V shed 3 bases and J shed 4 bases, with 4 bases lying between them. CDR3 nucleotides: TGTGCCAGCAGCTTTCTAAATCAGCCCCAGCATTTT. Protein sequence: CASSFLNQPQHF.

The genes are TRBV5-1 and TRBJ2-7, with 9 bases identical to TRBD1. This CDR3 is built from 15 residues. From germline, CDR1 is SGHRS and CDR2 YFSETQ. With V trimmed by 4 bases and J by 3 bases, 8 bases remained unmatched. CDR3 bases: TGCGCCAGCAGCACTAGACAGGGGGATCGCTACGAGCAGTACTTC. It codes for CASSTRQGDRYEQYF.

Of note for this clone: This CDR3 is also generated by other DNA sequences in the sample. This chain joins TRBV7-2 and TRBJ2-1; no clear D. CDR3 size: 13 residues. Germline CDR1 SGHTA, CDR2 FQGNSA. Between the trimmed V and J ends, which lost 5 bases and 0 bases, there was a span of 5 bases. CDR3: CASSPPSYNEQFF. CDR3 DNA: TGTGCCAGCAGCCCTCCCTCCTACAATGAGCAGTTCTTC.

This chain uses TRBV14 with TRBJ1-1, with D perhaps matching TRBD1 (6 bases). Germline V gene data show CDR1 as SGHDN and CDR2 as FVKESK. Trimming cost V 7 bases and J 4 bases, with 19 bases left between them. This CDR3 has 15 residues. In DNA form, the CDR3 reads TGTGCCAGCACCGAAATCCACAGGGAATCCACTGAAGCTTTCTTT. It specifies CASTEIHRESTEAFF.

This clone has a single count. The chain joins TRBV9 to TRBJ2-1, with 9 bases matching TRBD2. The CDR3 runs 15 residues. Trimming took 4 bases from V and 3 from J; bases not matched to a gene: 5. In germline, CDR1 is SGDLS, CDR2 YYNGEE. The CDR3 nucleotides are TGTGCCAGCAGCACCGAGACTAGCGGCTACAATGAGCAGTTCTTC. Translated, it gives CASSTETSGYNEQFF.

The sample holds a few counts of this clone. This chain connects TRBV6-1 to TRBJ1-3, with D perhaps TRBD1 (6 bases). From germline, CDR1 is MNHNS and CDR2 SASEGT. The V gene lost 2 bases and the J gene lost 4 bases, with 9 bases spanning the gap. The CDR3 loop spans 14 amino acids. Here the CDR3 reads CASSEQQGGNTIYF. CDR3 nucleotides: TGTGCCAGCAGTGAACAACAGGGAGGAAACACCATATATTTT.